The entry below describes one T cell receptor beta chain. What it recognizes is unknown. The sample originates from a study of a mutant IDH1 vaccine in newly diagnosed glioma. About the research overall: The initiation of vaccination occurred 4-6 weeks after radiotherapy alone, or with temozolomide cycles. The study's findings and limits: Pseudoprogression appeared unlinked to shifts in leading peripheral T cell clonotypes.

This CDR3 has 15 amino acids. V was cut by 0 bases and J by 4 bases, with 13 bases left in between. Germline CDR1 reads LGHNA; CDR2 reads YNFKEQ. The repertoire was sequenced with immunoSEQ multiplex PCR; TCRdb's copy has only in-frame clones and lacks some. The sample yields approximately 25,000 clones, 82% seen once. The time point is: week 47, end of study. What each vaccine dose contained was 300 ug of mutant IDH1 20-mer peptide, accompanied by topical imiquimod. The sequence was obtained from a man aged 35-49 years with glioma. Some clones in this sample may be carry-over from other donors' samples. Material: PBMCs, obtained from a glioma patient whose treatment included an IDH1 peptide vaccine. The chain couples TRBV4-2 to TRBJ2-7; D perhaps matches TRBD2 (5 bases). Written as DNA, the CDR3 is TGTGCCAGCAGCCAAGATAGGGCCCGGAGGTACGAGCAGTACTTC. Its protein is CASSQDRARRYEQYF.